These 22 T cell receptor beta chains were sequenced from one sample in a study of T cells after yellow fever vaccination. TCRdb redid the calling of the 5' RACE reads with MiXCR, one entry per CDR3 protein. The sample lists around 550,000 distinct CDR3 sequences; 19% were seen once. The input for sequencing was PBMCs, taken 15 days after the yellow fever booster vaccination. Receptor source: a man between 25 and 39 years old who received the YFV17D yellow fever vaccine.

Only a few counts were recorded for this clonotype. The chain is built from TRBV6-2 or TRBV6-3 and TRBJ2-2; D perhaps matches TRBD1 (5 bases). The ends were cut back, 8 bases at V and 6 bases at J, with 16 bases in the middle. Germline V gene sequence: CDR1 MNHEY, CDR2 SVGEGT. This CDR3 contains 14 residues. In DNA form, the CDR3 reads TGTGCCAGCGGCCAAAGTACAGGAGCCGGGGAGCTGTTTTTT. It codes for CASGQSTGAGELFF.

This clonotype turned up a few times. V and J are TRBV7-2 and TRBJ2-5; a possible D gene is TRBD1 (6 bases). Per the germline V gene, CDR1 is SGHTA and CDR2 is FQGNSA. The V end lost 5 bases, the J end lost 4 bases, and 14 bases lay between the germline ends. The CDR3 runs to 14 residues. CDR3 in amino acids: CASSGTRIGETQYF. Written as DNA, the CDR3 is TGTGCCAGCAGCGGGACAAGGATCGGAGAGACCCAGTACTTC.

A few counts support this clonotype. The chain carries TRBV5-1 and TRBJ2-5; the D is unclear. The CDR3 runs to 15 residues. Deletions cut 0 bases from V and 5 bases from J, with 14 bases between. The germline V gene has CDR1 SGHRS and CDR2 YFSETQ. The CDR3 protein is CASSLANGDRETQYF. CDR3 sequence (DNA): TGCGCCAGCAGCTTGGCCAATGGTGATCGGGAGACCCAGTACTTC.

This clonotype was observed many times. The J gene is TRBJ2-1, the V gene TRBV5-1; D is possibly TRBD2 (6 bases). The CDR3 is 15 amino acids. Deletions cut 4 bases from V and 1 base from J, with 12 bases between. Germline CDR1 reads SGHRS; CDR2 reads YFSETQ. The DNA for the CDR3 is TGCGCCAGCAGCGCCGGGAGTCGGTCCTACAATGAGCAGTTCTTC. Its translation: CASSAGSRSYNEQFF.

This chain links TRBV28 with TRBJ2-5, with 7 positions matching TRBD2. V trimming: 4 bases; J trimming: 6 bases; junction bases outside the gene matches: 11. The CDR3 totals 15 residues. Germline CDR1 MDHEN, CDR2 SYDVKM. The CDR3 region is CASSSGGGMVKTQYF. The CDR3 bases are TGTGCCAGCAGTTCCGGGGGAGGGATGGTAAAGACCCAGTACTTC.

The rearrangement links TRBV6-1 to TRBJ2-1; D is possibly TRBD1 (6 bases). The V gene lost 5 bases and the J gene lost 7 bases, with 21 bases spanning the gap. Germline CDR1 is MNHNS and CDR2 is SASEGT. The CDR3 length is 16 residues. In DNA form, the CDR3 reads TGTGCCAGCAGTAGTAATCAGGGGTTGGGGTTGAATGAGCAGTTCTTC. Translating gives CASSSNQGLGLNEQFF.

In this sample, this clonotype turned up once. This chain uses TRBV19 with TRBJ2-2; possibly TRBD1 or TRBD2 for D (6 bases each). V was cut by 6 bases and J by 4 bases, with 18 bases left in between. In germline, CDR1 is LNHDA, CDR2 SQIVND (reference sequence). CDR3 length equals 16 residues. The CDR3 here is CASSANGGLGTGELFF. DNA of the CDR3: TGTGCCAGTAGCGCCAACGGGGGCCTGGGCACCGGGGAGCTGTTTTTT.

In its sample, this clonotype was seen a few times. The chain has TRBV5-1 and TRBJ2-2, with TRBD2 matching over 10 bases. Looked up from germline, CDR1 is SGHRS and CDR2 is YFSETQ. CDR3 size: 17 residues. Unmatched junction bases numbered 10, after V lost 4 bases and J lost 4 bases. CDR3: CASSPVLAGVSTGELFF. The CDR3 DNA sequence: TGCGCCAGCAGCCCAGTCCTAGCGGGAGTATCCACCGGGGAGCTGTTTTTT.

This clonotype was observed a handful of times. J is TRBJ2-7 and V is TRBV10-3, with 8 positions matching TRBD1. The length of the CDR3 is 12 residues. With V trimmed by 10 bases and J by 5 bases, 7 bases remained unmatched. Per germline, CDR1 ENHRY and CDR2 SYGVKD. As DNA, the CDR3 is TGTGCCACTCGGACAGGGTCGGACGAGCAGTACTTC. This encodes CATRTGSDEQYF.

The chain employs TRBV2 and TRBJ2-3, with a weak D call TRBD2 (6 bases). This CDR3 has 16 amino acids. V shed 8 bases and J shed 1 base, with 19 bases lying between them. The germline gives CDR1 SNHLY, CDR2 FYNNEI. As DNA, the CDR3 is TGTGCCAGCCGAGGTTGGGAGACTAGACGCACAGATACGCAGTATTTT. Translated: CASRGWETRRTDTQYF. Supplemented by reference TRBV2 and TRBJ2-3, the full variable domain reads EPEVTQTPSHQVTQMGQEVILRCVPISNHLYFYWYRQILGQKVEFLVSFYNNEISEKSEIFDDQFSVERPDGSNFTLKIRSTKLEDSAMYFCASRGWETRRTDTQYFGPGTRLTVL.

The chain joins TRBV7-2 to TRBJ2-1; 9 bases map to TRBD2. Germline V gene data show CDR1 as SGHTA and CDR2 as FQGNSA. CDR3 length: 16 amino acids. V shed 1 base and J 1 base; nucleotides not matched to a gene: 2. This CDR3 reads CASSLVAGVSYNEQFF. The CDR3 nucleotides are TGTGCCAGCAGCTTAGTAGCGGGAGTATCCTACAATGAGCAGTTCTTC.

This chain joins TRBV6-2 or TRBV6-3 and TRBJ1-5; 10 bases match TRBD1. J gave up 6 bases and V 6 bases, and 5 bases lay outside the gene matches. The germline V gene has CDR1 MNHEY and CDR2 SVGEGT. This CDR3 is 14 amino acids long. The CDR3 here is CASSRQGAAQPQHF. The CDR3 region has the DNA TGTGCCAGCAGCCGACAGGGGGCCGCTCAGCCCCAGCATTTT.

This clonotype turned up a few times. The chain links TRBV28 to TRBJ2-7; no reliable D call. Trimming removed 8 bases at V and 4 bases at J, with 15 bases between. The length of the CDR3 is 13 residues. Germline V gene lookup returns CDR1 MDHEN and CDR2 SYDVKM. The chain's CDR3 is CASGSSPLYEQYF. The CDR3 DNA is TGTGCCAGCGGGTCATCTCCACTTTACGAGCAGTACTTC. The complete variable domain, with remaining parts taken from reference TRBV28 and TRBJ2-7, reads DVKVTQSSRYLVKRTGEKVFLECVQDMDHENMFWYRQDPGLGLRLIYFSYDVKMKEKGDIPEGYSVSREKKERFSLILESASTNQTSMYLCASGSSPLYEQYFGPGTRLTVT.

This clonotype was counted between two and nine times. The rearrangement links TRBV6-1 to TRBJ2-7; TRBD1 aligns across 8 bases. Losses at the gene ends were 6 bases for V and 6 bases for J; bases not matched to a gene: 10. The CDR3 spans 14 residues. The germline V gene encodes CDR1 MNHNS and CDR2 SASEGT. The CDR3 bases are TGTGCCAGCAGGCGGGACAGGAGAAGGCGCGAGCAGTACTTC. Its protein product is CASRRDRRRREQYF.

The chain links TRBV20-1 to TRBJ2-1; D not certain. V was shortened by 3 bases and J by 9 bases, with 15 bases between the two germline ends. This CDR3 is built from 13 residues. Germline V CDR1 and CDR2: DFQATT, SNEGSKA (reference sequence). CDR3 region: CSASRRQRVEQFF. The CDR3 nucleotides are TGCAGTGCTAGTAGGCGTCAACGGGTTGAGCAGTTCTTC.

This clonotype was seen a few times. The chain carries TRBV20-1 and TRBJ1-2; D may be TRBD1 (6 bases). V was pared by 5 bases and J by 2 bases, with 12 bases between. The CDR3 loop spans 13 amino acids. Germline V lookup: CDR1 DFQATT, CDR2 SNEGSKA (reference sequence). CDR3 nucleotide sequence: TGCAGTGCTGGGACACAGAAGAACTATGGCTACACCTTC. Amino acids: CSAGTQKNYGYTF.

This clonotype was picked up a small number of times. The chain is built from TRBV7-7 and TRBJ2-3; D is unclear. CDR1 SSHAT and CDR2 FNYEAQ come from the germline V gene (reference sequence). Trimming removed 5 bases at V and 3 bases at J, with 12 bases between. The CDR3 is 14 residues long. The DNA for the CDR3 is TGTGCCAGCAGCATGAGAGGAAGTACAGATACGCAGTATTTT. This gives the protein CASSMRGSTDTQYF.

This clonotype showed up just a few times. The chain carries TRBV3-1 and TRBJ1-2; 9 nucleotides align to TRBD1. With V trimmed by 0 bases and J by 4 bases, 3 bases remained unmatched. Germline V gene lookup returns CDR1 LGHDT and CDR2 YNNKEL (reference sequence). CDR3 length: 15 amino acids. For the CDR3, the DNA is TGTGCCAGCAGCCAAGATGGGACAGGGAGCTATGGCTACACCTTC. This translates into CASSQDGTGSYGYTF.

This clonotype was picked up a small number of times. The chain joins TRBV10-3 to TRBJ2-1, with D perhaps matching TRBD2 (6 bases). The CDR3 loop spans 12 amino acids. The germline V gene has CDR1 ENHRY and CDR2 SYGVKD. Trimming took 10 bases from V and 9 from J, leaving 16 bases between them. CDR3 sequence: CATGGVWGEQFF. As DNA, the CDR3 is TGTGCCACCGGGGGTGTTTGGGGTGAGCAGTTCTTC.

This clonotype was picked up a small number of times. This chain joins TRBV10-3 and TRBJ1-1, with 7 positions matching TRBD1. This CDR3 spans 15 amino acids. With 4 bases clipped from V and 4 bases from J, the junction kept 9 bases outside the gene matches. Germline lookup yields CDR1 ENHRY and CDR2 SYGVKD. The CDR3 sequence: CAISGTQGRSTEAFF. CDR3 nucleotide sequence: TGTGCCATCAGTGGCACACAGGGGAGAAGCACTGAAGCTTTCTTT.

CDR3 DNA sequence: TGCAGCGCCCAGTGGGGGTACGAGCAGTACTTC. Translating it yields CSAQWGYEQYF. The chain combines TRBV29-1 with TRBJ2-7, with D perhaps being TRBD1 or TRBD2 (5 bases each). V gave up 7 bases and J gave up 4 bases, with 11 bases separating them. CDR1 is SQVTM, CDR2 ANQGSEA, per germline. The CDR3 has 11 residues.

The chain uses TRBV4-3 and TRBJ2-7, with D perhaps matching TRBD1 (5 bases). This CDR3 has 14 amino acids. Looked up from germline, CDR1 is LGHNA and CDR2 is YSLEER. Trimming took 0 bases from V and 3 from J, leaving 9 bases between them. CDR3: CASSQDSQGYEQYF. In DNA, the CDR3 is TGCGCCAGCAGCCAAGATAGCCAGGGCTACGAGCAGTACTTC.